This TCR beta chain was obtained from a study of blood T cell repertoires in COVID-19. Study as a whole: Samples representing acute and convalescent COVID-19 were sourced from the United States, Italy and Spain. T cells, B-cell-depleted T cells, or PBMCs supplied cDNA or gDNA.

This CDR3 is 14 amino acids long. Deletions cut 5 bases from V and 0 bases from J, with 9 bases between. Germline V lookup: CDR1 WNHNN, CDR2 SYGVQD (reference sequence). Original processing notes: Amplification from reference gene primers served as the basis for estimated nucleated cell counts. Data came from immunoSEQ multiplex PCR; TCRdb stores just in-frame clones and leaves some out. V, J and clone size derive from that table, while D and trimming were established from the DNA sequence. This sample has roughly 120,000 clones, with 65% to 90% found just once. The material sequenced was peripheral blood. The sequence derives from a human donor in a cohort sampled during active COVID-19. The chain joins TRBV10-1 to TRBJ2-3; possibly TRBD2 for D (5 bases). The CDR3 bases are TGCGCCAGCAGTTCGGGGTCTAGCACAGATACGCAGTATTTT. Protein product: CASSSGSSTDTQYF.